The present T cell receptor (beta chain) was sequenced within a study of blood T cell repertoires in COVID-19. Study summary: Specimens from acute and convalescent COVID-19 originated in the United States, Italy and Spain. Nucleic acid was either cDNA or gDNA, and it came from T cells, B-cell-depleted T cells, or PBMCs.

This clone was seen many times. The CDR3 is 17 amino acids. Looked up from germline, CDR1 is SGHRS and CDR2 is YFSETQ. Trimming removed 2 bases from V and 1 base from J, with 15 bases in between. Profiled with immunoSEQ multiplex PCR; TCRdb holds only in-frame clones, not every one. The data show 45,000 to 65,000 clones, 78% seen once. The chain links TRBV5-1 to TRBJ2-2; D might be TRBD1 (5 bases). Material: peripheral blood. This receptor was taken from a human donor in a cohort sampled during active COVID-19. The CDR3 reads CASSFDSTVWNTGELFF. The CDR3 DNA follows: TGCGCCAGCAGCTTTGATTCGACAGTCTGGAACACCGGGGAGCTGTTTTTT. Combining the CDR3 with reference TRBV5-1 and TRBJ2-2 gives the whole variable domain KAGVTQTPRYLIKTRGQQVTLSCSPISGHRSVSWYQQTPGQGLQFLFEYFSETQRNKGNFPGRFSGRQFSNSRSEMNVSTLELGDSALYLCASSFDSTVWNTGELFFGEGSRLTVL.